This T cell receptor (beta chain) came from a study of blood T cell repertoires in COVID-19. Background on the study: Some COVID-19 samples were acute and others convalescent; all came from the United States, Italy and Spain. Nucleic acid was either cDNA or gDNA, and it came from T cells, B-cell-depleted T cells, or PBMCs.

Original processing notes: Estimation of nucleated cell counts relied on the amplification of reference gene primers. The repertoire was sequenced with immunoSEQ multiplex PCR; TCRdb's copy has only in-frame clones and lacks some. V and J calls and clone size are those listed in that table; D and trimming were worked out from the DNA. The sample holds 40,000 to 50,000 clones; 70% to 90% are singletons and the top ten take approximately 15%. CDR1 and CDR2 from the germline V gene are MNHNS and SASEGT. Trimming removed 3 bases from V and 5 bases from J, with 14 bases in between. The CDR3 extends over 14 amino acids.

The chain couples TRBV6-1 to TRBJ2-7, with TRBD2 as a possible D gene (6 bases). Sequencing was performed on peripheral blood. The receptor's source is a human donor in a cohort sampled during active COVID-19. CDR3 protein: CASSDGGRSHEQYF. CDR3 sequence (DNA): TGTGCCAGCAGTGATGGTGGGAGGTCCCACGAGCAGTACTTC.